This entry concerns a single TCR beta chain. These data originate in a study of blood T cell repertoires in COVID-19. The overall study: Donors in the United States, Italy and Spain gave samples during acute or convalescent COVID-19. T cells, B-cell-depleted T cells, or PBMCs provided the cDNA or gDNA that served as material.

Authors' methods: Reference gene primer amplification yielded estimated nucleated cell counts. The protocol was immunoSEQ multiplex PCR, while the TCRdb copy is restricted to in-frame clones and leaves out a portion. V and J calls and clone size follow that table, whereas D and trimming were derived from the DNA. The data contain roughly 280,000 clones, around four fifths of them singletons. CDR1 is SGHRS and CDR2 is YFSETQ in the germline V gene. CDR3 length: 14 amino acids. V was cut by 0 bases and J by 1 base, with 4 bases left in between. The chain couples TRBV5-1 to TRBJ2-2; D is undetermined. The TCR was taken from a man aged 60 to 69 with acute or convalescent COVID-19. Input material: peripheral blood. The CDR3 is CASSLGLNTGELFF. In DNA form, the CDR3 reads TGCGCCAGCAGCTTGGGACTGAACACCGGGGAGCTGTTTTTT.